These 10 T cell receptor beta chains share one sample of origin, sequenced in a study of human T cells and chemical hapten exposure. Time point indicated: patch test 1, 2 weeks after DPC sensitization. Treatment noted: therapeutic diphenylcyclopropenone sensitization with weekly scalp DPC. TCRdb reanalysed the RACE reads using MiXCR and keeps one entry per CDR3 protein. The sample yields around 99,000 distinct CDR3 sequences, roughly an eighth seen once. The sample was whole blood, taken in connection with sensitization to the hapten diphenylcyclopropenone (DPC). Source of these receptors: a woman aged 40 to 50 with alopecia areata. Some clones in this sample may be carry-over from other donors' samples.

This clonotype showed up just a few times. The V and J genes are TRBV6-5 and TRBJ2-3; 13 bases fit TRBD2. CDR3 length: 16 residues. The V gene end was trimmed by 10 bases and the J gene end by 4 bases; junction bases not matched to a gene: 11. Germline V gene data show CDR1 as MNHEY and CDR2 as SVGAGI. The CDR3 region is CATQLTGLAGPDTQYF. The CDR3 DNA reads TGTGCCACCCAATTAACGGGACTAGCGGGACCAGATACGCAGTATTTT.

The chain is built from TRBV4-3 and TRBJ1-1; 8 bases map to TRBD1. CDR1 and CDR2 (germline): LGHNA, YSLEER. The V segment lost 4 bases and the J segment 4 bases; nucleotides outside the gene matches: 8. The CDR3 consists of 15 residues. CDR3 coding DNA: TGCGCCAGCAGCCTAAACACAGGGGGAATCACTGAAGCTTTCTTT. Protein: CASSLNTGGITEAFF.

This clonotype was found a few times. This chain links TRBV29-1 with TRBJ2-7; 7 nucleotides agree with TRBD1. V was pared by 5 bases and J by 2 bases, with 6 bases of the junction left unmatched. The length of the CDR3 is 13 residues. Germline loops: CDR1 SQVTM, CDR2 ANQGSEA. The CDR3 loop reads CSVHFGTAYEQYF. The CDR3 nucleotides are TGCAGCGTTCATTTCGGGACAGCCTACGAGCAGTACTTC.

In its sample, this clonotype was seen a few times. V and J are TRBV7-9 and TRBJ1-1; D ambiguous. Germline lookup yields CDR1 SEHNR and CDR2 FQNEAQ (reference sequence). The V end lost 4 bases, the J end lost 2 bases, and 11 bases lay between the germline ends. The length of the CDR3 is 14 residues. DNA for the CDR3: TGTGCCAGCAGCTCCTTAGGCAGTAACACTGAAGCTTTCTTT. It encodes CASSSLGSNTEAFF.

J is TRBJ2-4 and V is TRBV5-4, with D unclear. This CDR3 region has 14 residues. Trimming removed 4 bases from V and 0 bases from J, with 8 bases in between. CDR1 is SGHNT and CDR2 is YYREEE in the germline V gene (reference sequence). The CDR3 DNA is TGTGCCAGCAGCATCGGGTCAGCCAAAAACATTCAGTACTTC. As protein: CASSIGSAKNIQYF.

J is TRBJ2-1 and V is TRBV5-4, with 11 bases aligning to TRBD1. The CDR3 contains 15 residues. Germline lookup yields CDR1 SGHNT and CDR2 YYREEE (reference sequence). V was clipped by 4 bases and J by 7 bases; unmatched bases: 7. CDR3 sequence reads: CASSPAGQGVNEQFF. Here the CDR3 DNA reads TGTGCCAGCAGCCCGGCGGGACAGGGGGTGAATGAGCAGTTCTTC.

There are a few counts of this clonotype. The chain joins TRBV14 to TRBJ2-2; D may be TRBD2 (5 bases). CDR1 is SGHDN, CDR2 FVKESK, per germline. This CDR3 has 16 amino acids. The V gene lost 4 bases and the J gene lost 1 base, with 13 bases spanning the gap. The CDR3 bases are TGTGCCAGCAGCCCTTTCACGGGGTTGAACACCGGGGAGCTGTTTTTT. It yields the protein CASSPFTGLNTGELFF.

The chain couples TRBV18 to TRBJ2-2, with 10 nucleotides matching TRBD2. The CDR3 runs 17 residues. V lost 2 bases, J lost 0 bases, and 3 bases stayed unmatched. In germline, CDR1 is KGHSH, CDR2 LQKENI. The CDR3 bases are TGTGCCAGCTCACCAAGGCTAGCGGGGGCGAACACCGGGGAGCTGTTTTTT. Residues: CASSPRLAGANTGELFF.

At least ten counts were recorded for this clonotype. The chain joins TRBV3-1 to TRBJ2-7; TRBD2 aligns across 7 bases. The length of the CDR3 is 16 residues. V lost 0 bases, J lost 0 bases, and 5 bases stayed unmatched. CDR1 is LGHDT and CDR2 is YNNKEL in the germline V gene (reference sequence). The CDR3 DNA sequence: TGTGCCAGCAGCCAAGATCTTGGGGACTACTCCTACGAGCAGTACTTC. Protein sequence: CASSQDLGDYSYEQYF.

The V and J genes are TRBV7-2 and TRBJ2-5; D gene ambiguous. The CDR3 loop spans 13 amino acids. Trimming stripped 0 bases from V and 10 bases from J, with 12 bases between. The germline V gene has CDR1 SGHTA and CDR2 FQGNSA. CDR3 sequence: CASSLARAAVQYF. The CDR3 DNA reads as TGTGCCAGCAGCTTAGCGCGAGCCGCGGTCCAGTACTTC.